This T cell receptor beta chain is drawn from a study of blood T cell repertoires in COVID-19. Study as a whole: The United States, Italy and Spain provided the acute and convalescent COVID-19 samples.

Patients of the Seattle cohort, enrolled during active infection, were followed longitudinally. Per the original data handling: Nucleated cell number was recorded as an estimate derived from reference gene primer amplification. Data came from immunoSEQ multiplex PCR; TCRdb stores just in-frame clones and leaves some out. V and J calls and clone size are given by that table; D and trimming were obtained from the DNA. The sample holds 310,000 or so clones; roughly 87% are singletons and the top ten take approximately 9.4%. This TCR was recovered from a man younger than 45 with COVID-19, enrolled during active disease. Sequenced material: peripheral blood.

CDR3 in DNA: TGTGCCAGCAGTTACGTTAGCGGGAGGGCCGACACCGGGGAGCTGTTTTTT. Protein: CASSYVSGRADTGELFF. The chain carries TRBV6-2 or TRBV6-3 and TRBJ2-2; 11 bases fit TRBD2. The V segment lost 2 bases and the J segment 3 bases; nucleotides outside the gene matches: 5. The length of the CDR3 is 17 residues. In germline, CDR1 is MNHEY, CDR2 SVGEGT.